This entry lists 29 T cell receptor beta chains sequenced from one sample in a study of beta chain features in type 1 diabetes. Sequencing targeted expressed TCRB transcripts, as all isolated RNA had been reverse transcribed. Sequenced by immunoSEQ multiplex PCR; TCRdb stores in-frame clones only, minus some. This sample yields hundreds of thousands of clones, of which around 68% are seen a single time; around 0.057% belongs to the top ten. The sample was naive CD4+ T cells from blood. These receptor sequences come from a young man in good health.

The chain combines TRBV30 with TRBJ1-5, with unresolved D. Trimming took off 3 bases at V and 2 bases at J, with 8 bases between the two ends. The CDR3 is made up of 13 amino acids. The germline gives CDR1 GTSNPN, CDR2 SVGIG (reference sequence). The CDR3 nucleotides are TGTGCCTGGAGGTCTGAGGGCAATCAGCCCCAGCATTTT. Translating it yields CAWRSEGNQPQHF.

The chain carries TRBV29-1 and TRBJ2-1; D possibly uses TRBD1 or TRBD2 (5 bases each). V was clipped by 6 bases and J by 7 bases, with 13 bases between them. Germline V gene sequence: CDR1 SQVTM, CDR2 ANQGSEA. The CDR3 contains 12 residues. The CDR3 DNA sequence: TGCAGCGTGGACTCTAGGGGAAATGAGCAGTTCTTC. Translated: CSVDSRGNEQFF.

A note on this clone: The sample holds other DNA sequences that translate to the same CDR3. The CDR3 DNA follows: TGTGCCTGGACGGGCAGCTCCTACGAGCAGTACTTC. Translation gives CAWTGSSYEQYF. This rearrangement joins TRBV30 to TRBJ2-7; D unclear. CDR3 size: 12 residues. V gave up 4 bases and J gave up 0 bases, with 7 bases separating them. CDR1 and CDR2 (germline): GTSNPN, SVGIG (reference sequence).

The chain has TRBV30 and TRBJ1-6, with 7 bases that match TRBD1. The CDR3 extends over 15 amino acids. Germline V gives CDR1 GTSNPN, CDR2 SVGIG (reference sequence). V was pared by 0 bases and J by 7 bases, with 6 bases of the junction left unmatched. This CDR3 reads CAWSVLSRGNSPLHF. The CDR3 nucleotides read TGTGCCTGGAGTGTACTAAGCAGGGGGAATTCACCCCTCCACTTT.

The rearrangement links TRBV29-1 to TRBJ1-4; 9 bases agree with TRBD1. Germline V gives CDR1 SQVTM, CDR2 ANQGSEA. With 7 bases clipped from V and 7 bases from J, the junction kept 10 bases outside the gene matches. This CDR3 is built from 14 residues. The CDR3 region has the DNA TGCAGCGCCAGTCACGGGACAGGGCCTGAAAAACTGTTTTTT. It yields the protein CSASHGTGPEKLFF.

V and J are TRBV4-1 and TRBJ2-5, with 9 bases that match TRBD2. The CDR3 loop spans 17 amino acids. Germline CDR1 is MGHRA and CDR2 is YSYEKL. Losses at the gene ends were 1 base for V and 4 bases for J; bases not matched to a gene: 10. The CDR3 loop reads CASSQVSLAGDGETQYF. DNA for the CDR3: TGCGCCAGCAGCCAAGTTTCATTAGCGGGAGATGGAGAGACCCAGTACTTC.

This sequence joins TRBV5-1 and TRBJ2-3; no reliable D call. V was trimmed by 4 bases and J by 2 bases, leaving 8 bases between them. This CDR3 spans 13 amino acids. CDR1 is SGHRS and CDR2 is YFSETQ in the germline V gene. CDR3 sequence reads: CASSKTLTDTQYF. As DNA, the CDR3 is TGCGCCAGCAGCAAGACCCTCACAGATACGCAGTATTTT.

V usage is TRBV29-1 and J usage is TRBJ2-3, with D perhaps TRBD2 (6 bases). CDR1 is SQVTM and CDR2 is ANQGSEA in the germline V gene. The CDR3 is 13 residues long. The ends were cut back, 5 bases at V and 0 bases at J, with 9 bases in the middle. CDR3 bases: TGCAGCGTTTGGGCGGGGAGCACAGATACGCAGTATTTT. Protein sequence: CSVWAGSTDTQYF.

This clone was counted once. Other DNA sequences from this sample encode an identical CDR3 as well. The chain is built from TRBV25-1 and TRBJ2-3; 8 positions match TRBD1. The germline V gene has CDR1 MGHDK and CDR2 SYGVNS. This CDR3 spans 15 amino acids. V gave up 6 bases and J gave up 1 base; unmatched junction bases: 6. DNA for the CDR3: TGTGCCAGCAGCAACCAGGGGGCCGGCACAGATACGCAGTATTTT. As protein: CASSNQGAGTDTQYF. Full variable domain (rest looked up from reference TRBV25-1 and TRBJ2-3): EADIYQTPRYLVIGTGKKITLECSQTMGHDKMYWYQQDPGMELHLIHYSYGVNSTEKGDLSSESTVSRIRTEHFPLTLESARPSHTSQYLCASSNQGAGTDTQYFGPGTRLTVL.

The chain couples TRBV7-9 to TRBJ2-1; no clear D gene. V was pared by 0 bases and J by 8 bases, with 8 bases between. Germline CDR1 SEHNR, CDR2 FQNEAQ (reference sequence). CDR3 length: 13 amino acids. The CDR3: CASSLANLDEQFF. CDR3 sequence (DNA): TGTGCCAGCAGCTTAGCGAACCTCGATGAGCAGTTCTTC. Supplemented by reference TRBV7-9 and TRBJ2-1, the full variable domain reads DTGVSQNPRHKITKRGQNVTFRCDPISEHNRLYWYRQTLGQGPEFLTYFQNEAQLEKSRLLSDRFSAERPKGSFSTLEIQRTEQGDSAMYLCASSLANLDEQFFGPGTRLTVL.

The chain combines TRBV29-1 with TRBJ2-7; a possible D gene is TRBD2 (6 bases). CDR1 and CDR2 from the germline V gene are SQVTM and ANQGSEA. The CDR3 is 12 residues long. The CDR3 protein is CSFSGDTYEQYF. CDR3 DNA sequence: TGCAGTTTCTCGGGGGATACCTACGAGCAGTACTTC.

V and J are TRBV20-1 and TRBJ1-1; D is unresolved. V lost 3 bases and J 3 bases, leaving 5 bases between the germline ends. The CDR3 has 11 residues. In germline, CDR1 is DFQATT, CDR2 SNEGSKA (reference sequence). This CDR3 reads CSASHDTEAFF. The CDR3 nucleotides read TGCAGTGCTAGTCACGACACTGAAGCTTTCTTT.

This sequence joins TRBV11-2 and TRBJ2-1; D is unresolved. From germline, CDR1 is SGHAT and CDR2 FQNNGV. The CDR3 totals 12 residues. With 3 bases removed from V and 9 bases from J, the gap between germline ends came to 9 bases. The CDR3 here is CASSFGPGEQFF. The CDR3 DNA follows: TGTGCCAGCAGCTTCGGCCCCGGTGAGCAGTTCTTC.

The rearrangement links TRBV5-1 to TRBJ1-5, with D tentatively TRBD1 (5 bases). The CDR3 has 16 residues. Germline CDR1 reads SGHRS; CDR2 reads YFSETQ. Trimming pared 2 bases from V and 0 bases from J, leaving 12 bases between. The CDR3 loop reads CASSLERGTSNQPQHF. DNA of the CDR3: TGCGCCAGCAGCTTAGAGAGGGGCACTAGCAATCAGCCCCAGCATTTT.

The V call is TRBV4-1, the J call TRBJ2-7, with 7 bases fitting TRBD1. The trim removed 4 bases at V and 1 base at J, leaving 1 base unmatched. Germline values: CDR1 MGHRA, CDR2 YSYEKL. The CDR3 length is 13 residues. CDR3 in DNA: TGCGCCAGCAGCCGACAGGGTTCCTACGAGCAGTACTTC. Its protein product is CASSRQGSYEQYF.

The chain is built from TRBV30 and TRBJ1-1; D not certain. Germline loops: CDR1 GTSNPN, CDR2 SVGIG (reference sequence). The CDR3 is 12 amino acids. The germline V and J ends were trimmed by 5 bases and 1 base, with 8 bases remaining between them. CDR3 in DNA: TGTGCCTGGGGACTCCGGAACACTGAAGCTTTCTTT. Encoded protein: CAWGLRNTEAFF.

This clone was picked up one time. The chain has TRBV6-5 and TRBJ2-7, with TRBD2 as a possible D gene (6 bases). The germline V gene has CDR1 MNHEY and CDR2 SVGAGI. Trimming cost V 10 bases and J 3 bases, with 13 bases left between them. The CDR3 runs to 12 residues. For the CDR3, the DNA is TGTGCCACCAGGGACTCTTTCTACGAGCAGTACTTC. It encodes CATRDSFYEQYF.

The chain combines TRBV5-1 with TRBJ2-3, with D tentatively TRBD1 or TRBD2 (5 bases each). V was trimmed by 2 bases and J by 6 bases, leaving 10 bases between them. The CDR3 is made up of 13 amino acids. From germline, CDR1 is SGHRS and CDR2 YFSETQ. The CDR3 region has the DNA TGCGCCAGCAGCTTTGCCAGGGAGGATACGCAGTATTTT. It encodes CASSFAREDTQYF.

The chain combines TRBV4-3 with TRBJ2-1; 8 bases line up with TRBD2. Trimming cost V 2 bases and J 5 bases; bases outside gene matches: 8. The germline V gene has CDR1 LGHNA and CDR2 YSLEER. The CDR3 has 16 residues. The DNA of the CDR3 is TGCGCCAGCAGCCAATATTCGAGACTAGCGAACAATGAGCAGTTCTTC. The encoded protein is CASSQYSRLANNEQFF.

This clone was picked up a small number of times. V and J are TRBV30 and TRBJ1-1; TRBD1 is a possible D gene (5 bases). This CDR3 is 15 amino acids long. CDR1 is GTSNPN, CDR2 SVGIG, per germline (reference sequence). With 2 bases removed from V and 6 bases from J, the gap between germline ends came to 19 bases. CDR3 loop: CAWSKNRDGVAEAFF. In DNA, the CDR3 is TGTGCCTGGAGTAAGAACCGGGACGGGGTAGCTGAAGCTTTCTTT.

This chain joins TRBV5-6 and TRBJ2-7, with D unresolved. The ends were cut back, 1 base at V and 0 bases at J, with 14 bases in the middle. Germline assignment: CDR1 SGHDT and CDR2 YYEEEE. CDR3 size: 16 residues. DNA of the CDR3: TGTGCCAGCAGCTTGTTGGGCCGCCAGGACTCCTACGAGCAGTACTTC. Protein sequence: CASSLLGRQDSYEQYF.

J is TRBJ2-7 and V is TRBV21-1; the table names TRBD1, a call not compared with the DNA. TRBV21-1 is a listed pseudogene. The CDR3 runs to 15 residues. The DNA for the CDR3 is TGTGCCAGCTTAGGGGGACAGGGGCAACTCTACGAGCAGTACTTC. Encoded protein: CASLGGQGQLYEQYF.

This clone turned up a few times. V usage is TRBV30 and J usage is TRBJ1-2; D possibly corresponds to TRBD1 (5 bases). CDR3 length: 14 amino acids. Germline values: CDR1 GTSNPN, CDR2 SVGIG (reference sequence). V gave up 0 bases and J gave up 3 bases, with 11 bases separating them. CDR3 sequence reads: CAWSVVRGDYGYTF. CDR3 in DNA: TGTGCCTGGAGTGTAGTCAGAGGGGACTATGGCTACACCTTC.

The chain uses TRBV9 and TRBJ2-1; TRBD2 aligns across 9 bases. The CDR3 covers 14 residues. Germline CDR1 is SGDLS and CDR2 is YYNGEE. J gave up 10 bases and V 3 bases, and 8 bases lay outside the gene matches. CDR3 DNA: TGTGCCAGCAGCGCGGGACTAGCAGTTAGGGAGCAGTTCTTC. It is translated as CASSAGLAVREQFF.

DNA of the CDR3: TGTGCCAGCAGCTTATTTAATGAGCAGTTCTTC. Amino acid sequence: CASSLFNEQFF. The chain is built from TRBV13 and TRBJ2-1; D gene unclear. Trimming pared 2 bases from V and 7 bases from J, leaving 3 bases between. Germline V gene sequence: CDR1 PRHDT, CDR2 FYEKMQ (reference sequence). The CDR3 totals 11 residues.

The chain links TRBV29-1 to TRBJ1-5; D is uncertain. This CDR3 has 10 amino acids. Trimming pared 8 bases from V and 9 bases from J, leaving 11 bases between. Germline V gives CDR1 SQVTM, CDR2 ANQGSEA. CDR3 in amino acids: CSPGWRPQHF. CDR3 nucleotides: TGCAGCCCCGGCTGGAGGCCCCAGCATTTT.

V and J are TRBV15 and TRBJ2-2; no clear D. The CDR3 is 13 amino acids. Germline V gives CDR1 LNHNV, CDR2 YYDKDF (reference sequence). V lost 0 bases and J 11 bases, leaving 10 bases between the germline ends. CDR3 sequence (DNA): TGTGCCACCAGCAGAGATCGGTTCGGAGAGCTGTTTTTT. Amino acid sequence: CATSRDRFGELFF.

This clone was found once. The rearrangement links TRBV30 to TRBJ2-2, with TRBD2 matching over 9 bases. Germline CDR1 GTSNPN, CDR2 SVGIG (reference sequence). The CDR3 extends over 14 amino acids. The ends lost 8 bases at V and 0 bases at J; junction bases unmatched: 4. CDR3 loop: CALSSGANTGELFF. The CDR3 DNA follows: TGTGCCCTATCTAGCGGGGCGAACACCGGGGAGCTGTTTTTT.

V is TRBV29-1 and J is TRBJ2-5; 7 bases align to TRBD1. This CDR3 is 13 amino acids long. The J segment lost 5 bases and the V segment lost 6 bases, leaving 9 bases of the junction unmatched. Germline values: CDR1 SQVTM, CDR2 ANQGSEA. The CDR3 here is CSVDRARRETQYF. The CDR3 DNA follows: TGCAGCGTCGACAGGGCTCGTAGGGAGACCCAGTACTTC. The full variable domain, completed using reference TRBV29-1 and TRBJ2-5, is SAVISQKPSRDICQRGTSLTIQCQVDSQVTMMFWYRQQPGQSLTLIATANQGSEATYESGFVIDKFPISRPNLTFSTLTVSNMSPEDSSIYLCSVDRARRETQYFGPGTRLLVL.